These 5 T cell receptor beta chains were sequenced from one sample in a study of blood T cell repertoires in COVID-19. Some clones are missing from TCRdb's copy, which holds only in-frame ones; the method was immunoSEQ multiplex PCR. The repertoire holds about 160,000 clones, with 82% as singletons. The specimen sequenced was peripheral blood. These receptors were collected from a woman of 80 years or more with active or convalescent COVID-19.

V gene TRBV9 combines with J gene TRBJ2-3; 9 bases are a match to TRBD1. The CDR3 extends over 15 amino acids. With 3 bases clipped from V and 4 bases from J, the junction kept 6 bases outside the gene matches. The V gene's germline CDR1 is SGDLS and CDR2 YYNGEE. The CDR3 DNA is TGTGCCAGCAGCGCCAGGACAGGGGATTCAGATACGCAGTATTTT. Translation: CASSARTGDSDTQYF.

The V gene is TRBV27, the J gene TRBJ2-1; TRBD2 agrees at 11 bases. The CDR3 sequence is 16 residues long. Germline assignment: CDR1 MNHEY and CDR2 SMNVEV (reference sequence). The V and J ends lost 3 bases and 7 bases, in that order; junction bases with no gene match: 8. The CDR3 protein is CASSLLGLAVLNEQFF. CDR3 DNA: TGTGCCAGCAGTTTGTTGGGACTAGCGGTCTTGAATGAGCAGTTCTTC.

The rearrangement uses TRBV11-2 and TRBJ1-5, with no clear D. Germline CDR1 is SGHAT and CDR2 is FQNNGV. This CDR3 contains 14 residues. V dropped 2 bases and J dropped 0 bases, with 5 bases sitting between them. CDR3 protein: CASSLTNSNQPQHF. The CDR3 DNA reads TGTGCCAGCAGCTTAACTAATAGCAATCAGCCCCAGCATTTT.

The chain's CDR3 is CASSLRDRGYGANVLTF. The DNA for the CDR3 is TGTGCCAGCAGTTTAAGGGACAGGGGGTATGGGGCCAACGTCCTGACTTTC. V is TRBV28 and J is TRBJ2-6, with 11 bases aligning to TRBD1. Per the germline V gene, CDR1 is MDHEN and CDR2 is SYDVKM. The V segment lost 2 bases and the J segment 3 bases; nucleotides outside the gene matches: 3. This CDR3 is 17 amino acids long.

As regards this clone: Other nucleotide sequences in the sample specify the same CDR3. V and J are TRBV6-5 and TRBJ1-6, with 10 bases aligning to TRBD1. V lost 4 bases, J lost 6 bases, and 3 bases stayed unmatched. The CDR3 runs 15 residues. CDR1 MNHEY and CDR2 SVGAGI come from the germline V gene. The CDR3 region has the DNA TGTGCCAGCAGTTCTGGGGACAGGGGTAATTCACCCCTCCACTTT. Its translation is CASSSGDRGNSPLHF.